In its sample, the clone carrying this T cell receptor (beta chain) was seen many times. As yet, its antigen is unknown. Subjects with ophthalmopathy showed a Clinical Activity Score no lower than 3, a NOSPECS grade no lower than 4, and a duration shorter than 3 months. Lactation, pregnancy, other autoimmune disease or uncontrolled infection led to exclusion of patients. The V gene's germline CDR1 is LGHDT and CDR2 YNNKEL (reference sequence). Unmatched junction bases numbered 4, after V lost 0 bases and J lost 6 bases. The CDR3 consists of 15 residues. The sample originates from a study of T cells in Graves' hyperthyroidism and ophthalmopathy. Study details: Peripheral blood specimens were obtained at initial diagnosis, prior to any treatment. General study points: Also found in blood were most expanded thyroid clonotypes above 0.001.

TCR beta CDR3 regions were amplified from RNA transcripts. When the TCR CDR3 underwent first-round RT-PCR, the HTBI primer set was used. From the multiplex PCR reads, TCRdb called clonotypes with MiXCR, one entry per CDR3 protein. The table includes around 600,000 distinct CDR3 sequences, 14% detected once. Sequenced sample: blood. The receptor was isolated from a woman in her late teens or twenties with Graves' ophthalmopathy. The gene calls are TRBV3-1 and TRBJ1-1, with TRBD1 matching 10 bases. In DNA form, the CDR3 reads TGTGCCAGCAGCCAAGATCCCGGGACAGGGGCTGAAGCTTTCTTT. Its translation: CASSQDPGTGAEAFF.